These 12 T cell receptor beta chains share one sample of origin, sequenced in a study of T-cell reconstitution after alpha-beta-depleted transplantation in children. Construction of the TCRbeta library involved unique molecular identifiers. TCRdb reprocessed the PCR reads via MiXCR and lists one record per CDR3 protein. This table has a few hundred thousand distinct CDR3 sequences, approximately 9.8% appearing once. The sample was PBMCs from the stem cell graft donor, taken from the stem cell graft. The receptors come from a human donor who donated a stem cell graft to a child with SCID.

There are a few counts of this clonotype. This rearrangement joins TRBV4-2 to TRBJ2-3, with D possibly matching TRBD1 (5 bases). The CDR3 spans 17 residues. Germline V gives CDR1 LGHNA, CDR2 YNFKEQ. The ends were cut back, 0 bases at V and 2 bases at J, with 15 bases in the middle. CDR3 region: CASSQETWGMITDTQYF. DNA for the CDR3: TGTGCCAGCAGCCAAGAGACTTGGGGCATGATCACAGATACGCAGTATTTT.

This clonotype occurred many times. V gene TRBV3-1 combines with J gene TRBJ2-7, with D possibly being TRBD1 or TRBD2 (5 bases each). The ends were cut back, 4 bases at V and 2 bases at J, with 18 bases in the middle. Per the germline V gene, CDR1 is LGHDT and CDR2 is YNNKEL (reference sequence). This CDR3 is 16 amino acids long. CDR3 in amino acids: CASSPRRGTATYEQYF. The CDR3 DNA sequence: TGTGCCAGCAGCCCCCGGAGAGGGACCGCCACCTACGAGCAGTACTTC.

This clonotype was seen a handful of times. The chain uses TRBV5-1 and TRBJ1-1; no firm D call. Trimming took off 0 bases at V and 0 bases at J, with 6 bases between the two ends. The CDR3 length is 14 residues. Germline CDR1 SGHRS, CDR2 YFSETQ. The CDR3 DNA reads TGCGCCAGCAGCTTGGTTCGTCTGAACACTGAAGCTTTCTTT. It yields the protein CASSLVRLNTEAFF.

J is TRBJ1-4 and V is TRBV3-1; D is perhaps TRBD1 (5 bases). The CDR3 loop spans 16 amino acids. V gave up 2 bases and J gave up 3 bases, with 13 bases separating them. Germline CDR1 reads LGHDT; CDR2 reads YNNKEL (reference sequence). The CDR3 nucleotides are TGTGCCAGCAGCCAACAAGGGACGGTATCTAATGAAAAACTGTTTTTT. Encoded protein: CASSQQGTVSNEKLFF.

The chain carries TRBV6-1 and TRBJ2-2; 8 positions agree with TRBD2. The junction had 10 bases not matched to a gene; V was cut back by 5 bases and J by 5 bases. Germline V lookup: CDR1 MNHNS, CDR2 SASEGT. This CDR3 is 16 amino acids long. The chain's CDR3 is CASSKRASGSTGELFF. The CDR3 DNA reads TGTGCCAGCAGTAAACGGGCTAGCGGGTCGACCGGGGAGCTGTTTTTT.

The CDR3 coding sequence is TGTGCCAGCAGCACCCGGACAGGGATCAATGAGCAGTTCTTC. Protein sequence: CASSTRTGINEQFF. The V and J genes are TRBV3-1 and TRBJ2-1; 8 nucleotides agree with TRBD1. CDR1 and CDR2 from the germline V gene are LGHDT and YNNKEL (reference sequence). With V trimmed by 5 bases and J by 6 bases, 6 bases remained unmatched. The CDR3 loop spans 14 amino acids.

This clonotype was counted ten times or more. The rearrangement uses TRBV3-1 and TRBJ2-4; TRBD2 aligns across 13 bases. V dropped 4 bases and J dropped 0; count of bases not matched to a gene: 6. The CDR3 consists of 18 residues. Germline V gene sequence: CDR1 LGHDT, CDR2 YNNKEL (reference sequence). The DNA for the CDR3 is TGTGCCAGCAGCCGGACTAGCGGGGGATCCCTAGCCAAAAACATTCAGTACTTC. It codes for CASSRTSGGSLAKNIQYF. Full variable domain (missing parts from reference TRBV3-1 and TRBJ2-4): DTAVSQTPKYLVTQMGNDKSIKCEQNLGHDTMYWYKQDSKKFLKIMFSYNNKELIINETVPNRFSPKSPDKAHLNLHINSLELGDSAVYFCASSRTSGGSLAKNIQYFGAGTRLSVL.

This chain connects TRBV7-6 to TRBJ2-1; 8 bases map to TRBD1. This CDR3 comprises 13 residues. CDR1 is SGHVS and CDR2 is FNYEAQ in the germline V gene. With V trimmed by 5 bases and J by 8 bases, 5 bases remained unmatched. The CDR3 protein is CASSTRGPDEQFF. The CDR3 DNA is TGTGCCAGCAGCACCAGGGGGCCTGATGAGCAGTTCTTC.

The chain recombines TRBV11-1 with TRBJ2-7, with 7 bases lining up with TRBD1. This CDR3 comprises 13 residues. Germline-derived CDR1 and CDR2 are SGHAT and FQDESV (reference sequence). The J segment lost 6 bases and the V segment lost 5 bases, leaving 7 bases of the junction unmatched. The CDR3 loop reads CASSSRDSTEQYF. Here the CDR3 DNA reads TGTGCCAGCAGCAGCCGGGACAGTACCGAGCAGTACTTC.

V usage is TRBV18 and J usage is TRBJ2-7; D remains ambiguous. V was clipped by 3 bases and J by 3 bases, with 9 bases between them. From germline, CDR1 is KGHSH and CDR2 LQKENI. This CDR3 comprises 13 residues. CDR3 region: CASSPSADYEQYF. DNA for the CDR3: TGTGCCAGCTCACCGTCGGCAGACTACGAGCAGTACTTC.

This clonotype was counted between two and nine times. V is TRBV5-1 and J is TRBJ2-7; 7 bases line up with TRBD2. This CDR3 comprises 15 residues. Germline V gives CDR1 SGHRS, CDR2 YFSETQ. V was pared by 0 bases and J by 2 bases, with 5 bases of the junction left unmatched. The CDR3 loop is CASSLDSLAAYEQYF. CDR3 DNA sequence: TGCGCCAGCAGCTTGGACAGCCTAGCGGCCTACGAGCAGTACTTC.

The chain recombines TRBV20-1 with TRBJ2-7; TRBD1 matches 8 bases. The CDR3 is 14 residues long. V trimming: 5 bases; J trimming: 6 bases; junction bases outside the gene matches: 12. Germline-derived CDR1 and CDR2 are DFQATT and SNEGSKA (reference sequence). CDR3 in amino acids: CSAAHIRQGLEQYF. DNA for the CDR3: TGCAGTGCTGCCCATATTAGACAGGGGCTCGAGCAGTACTTC.